The 5 T cell receptor beta chains given below trace back to one sample, sequenced in a study of T cell responses to AZD1222 COVID-19 vaccine. Assay used: immunoSEQ multiplex PCR; TCRdb lists only in-frame clones, some missing. Of 100,000 to 150,000 clones listed, about nine tenths are singletons. The sample here was peripheral blood, taken on day 0 of AZD1222 vaccination. The receptors were sampled from an adult in good health.

The gene calls are TRBV5-1 and TRBJ1-1, with unresolved D. The V gene's germline CDR1 is SGHRS and CDR2 YFSETQ. Between the trimmed V and J ends, which lost 4 bases and 1 base, there was a span of 5 bases. This CDR3 contains 12 residues. CDR3 coding DNA: TGCGCCAGCAGCCGCACGAACACTGAAGCTTTCTTT. It codes for CASSRTNTEAFF.

The chain links TRBV4-1 to TRBJ1-6; D is possibly TRBD1 (6 bases). Trimming left V 6 bases short and J 12 bases short, with 15 bases between. Germline assignment: CDR1 MGHRA and CDR2 YSYEKL. CDR3 length: 13 residues. The CDR3 DNA reads as TGCGCCAGCAGAGGCCGGGACAAACTACCCCTCCACTTT. Translating it yields CASRGRDKLPLHF.

V is TRBV14 and J is TRBJ1-2, with 9 bases fitting TRBD1. Germline assignment: CDR1 SGHDN and CDR2 FVKESK. V was clipped by 3 bases and J by 4 bases; unmatched bases: 9. The CDR3 spans 16 residues. The chain's CDR3 is CASSQDRQGVVYGYTF. The CDR3 nucleotides are TGTGCCAGCAGCCAGGACAGACAGGGGGTTGTCTATGGCTACACCTTC. Using reference TRBV14 and TRBJ1-2 for the parts outside the CDR3, the full variable domain is EAGVTQFPSHSVIEKGQTVTLRCDPISGHDNLYWYRRVMGKEIKFLLHFVKESKQDESGMPNNRFLAERTGGTYSTLKVQPAELEDSGVYFCASSQDRQGVVYGYTFGSGTRLTVV.

V and J are TRBV27 and TRBJ1-2; TRBD1 matches at 7 bases. V lost 2 bases and J lost 4; bases outside the gene matches: 10. This CDR3 comprises 16 residues. Germline V lookup: CDR1 MNHEY, CDR2 SMNVEV (reference sequence). The CDR3 sequence is CASSLHRTGTTYGYTF. For the CDR3, the DNA is TGTGCCAGCAGTTTACATAGGACAGGCACCACCTATGGCTACACCTTC.

The chain uses TRBV7-2 and TRBJ1-4; D is ambiguous. The ends were cut back, 3 bases at V and 4 bases at J, with 15 bases in the middle. CDR1 is SGHTA, CDR2 FQGNSA, per germline. This CDR3 is built from 16 residues. CDR3 amino acids: CASSFSGRSYNEKLFF. The CDR3 nucleotides are TGTGCCAGCAGCTTCTCTGGACGGTCCTATAATGAAAAACTGTTTTTT.